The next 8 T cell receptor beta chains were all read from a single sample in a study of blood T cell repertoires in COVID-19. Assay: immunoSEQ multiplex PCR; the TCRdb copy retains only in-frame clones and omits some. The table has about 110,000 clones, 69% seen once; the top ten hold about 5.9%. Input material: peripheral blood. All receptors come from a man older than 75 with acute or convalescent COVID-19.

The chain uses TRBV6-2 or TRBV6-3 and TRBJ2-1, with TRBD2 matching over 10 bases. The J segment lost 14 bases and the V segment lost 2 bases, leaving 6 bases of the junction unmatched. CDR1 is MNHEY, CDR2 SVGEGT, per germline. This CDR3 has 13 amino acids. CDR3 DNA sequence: TGTGCCAGCAGTTACCCTAGCGGGAGTAGGAAGTTCTTC. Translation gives CASSYPSGSRKFF.

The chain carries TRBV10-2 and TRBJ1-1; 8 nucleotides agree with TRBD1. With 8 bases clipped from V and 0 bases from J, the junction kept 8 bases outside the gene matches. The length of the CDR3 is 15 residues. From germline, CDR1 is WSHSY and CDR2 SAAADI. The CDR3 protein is CASSDRGRMNTEAFF. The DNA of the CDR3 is TGCGCCAGCTCCGACAGGGGCCGCATGAACACTGAAGCTTTCTTT.

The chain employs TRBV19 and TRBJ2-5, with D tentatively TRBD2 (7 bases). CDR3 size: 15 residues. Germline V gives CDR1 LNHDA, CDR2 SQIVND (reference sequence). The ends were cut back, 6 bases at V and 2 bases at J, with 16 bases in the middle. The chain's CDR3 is CASSGGQSYQETQYF. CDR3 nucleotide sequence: TGTGCCAGTAGCGGGGGGCAGTCGTATCAAGAGACCCAGTACTTC. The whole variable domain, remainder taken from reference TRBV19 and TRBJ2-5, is DGGITQSPKYLFRKEGQNVTLSCEQNLNHDAMYWYRQDPGQGLRLIYYSQIVNDFQKGDIAEGYSVSREKKESFPLTVTSAQKNPTAFYLCASSGGQSYQETQYFGPGTRLLVL.

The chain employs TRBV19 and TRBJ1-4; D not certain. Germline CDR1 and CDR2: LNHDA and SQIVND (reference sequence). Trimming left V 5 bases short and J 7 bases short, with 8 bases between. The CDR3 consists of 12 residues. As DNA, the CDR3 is TGTGCCAGTAGTGCCAATAGTGAAAAACTGTTTTTT. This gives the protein CASSANSEKLFF.

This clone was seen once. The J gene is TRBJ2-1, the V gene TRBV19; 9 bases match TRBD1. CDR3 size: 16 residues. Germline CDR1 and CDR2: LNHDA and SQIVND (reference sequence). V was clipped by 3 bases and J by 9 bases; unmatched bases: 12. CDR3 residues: CASSIRTGDWQGEQFF. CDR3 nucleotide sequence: TGTGCCAGTAGTATTCGGACAGGGGATTGGCAGGGTGAGCAGTTCTTC.

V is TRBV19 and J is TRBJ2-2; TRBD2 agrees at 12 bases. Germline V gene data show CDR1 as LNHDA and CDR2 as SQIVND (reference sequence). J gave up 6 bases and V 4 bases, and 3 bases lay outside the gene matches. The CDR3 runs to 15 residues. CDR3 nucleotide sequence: TGTGCCAGTAGTAGACTAGCGGGAGCGGCCGGGGAGCTGTTTTTT. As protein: CASSRLAGAAGELFF.

The CDR3 DNA is TGTGCCAGCCGTACTAGCGGGAGAAGCTCAGATACGCAGTATTTT. Its translation is CASRTSGRSSDTQYF. The chain carries TRBV6-5 and TRBJ2-3, with 11 bases aligning to TRBD2. The germline gives CDR1 MNHEY, CDR2 SVGAGI. The CDR3 runs 15 residues. V shed 8 bases, J shed 4 bases, and the junction held 8 bases outside the gene matches.

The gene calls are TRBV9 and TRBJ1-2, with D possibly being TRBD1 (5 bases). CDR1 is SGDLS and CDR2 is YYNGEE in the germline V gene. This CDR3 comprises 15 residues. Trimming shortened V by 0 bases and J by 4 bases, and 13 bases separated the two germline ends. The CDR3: CASSVGEGSAYGYTF. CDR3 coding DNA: TGTGCCAGCAGCGTAGGGGAGGGGTCGGCCTATGGCTACACCTTC.